The 3 T cell receptor beta chains below all came from one sample that was sequenced in a study of cytomegalovirus exposure and HLA in healthy donors. 13 Jbeta primers and 60 Vbeta primers were used for the PCR. TCRdb's copy holds only in-frame clones and misses some; the assay was immunoSEQ multiplex PCR. This sample has about 140,000 clones, with more than 75% found just once. Sequencing was carried out using PBMCs. The source is a middle-aged man in good health and CMV-seronegative.

This clone occurred a few times. The gene calls are TRBV6-4 and TRBJ2-3; 9 positions match TRBD1. The CDR3 has 16 residues. Looked up from germline, CDR1 is MRHNA and CDR2 is SNTAGT. With 0 bases clipped from V and 4 bases from J, the junction kept 5 bases outside the gene matches. This CDR3 reads CASSDSGQGAADTQYF. The CDR3 DNA reads TGTGCCAGCAGTGACTCGGGACAGGGCGCCGCAGATACGCAGTATTTT.

This clone was counted a few times. The rearrangement joins TRBV20-1 to TRBJ2-7; possibly TRBD1 for D (5 bases). The CDR3 is 11 residues long. V was pared by 2 bases and J by 3 bases, with 5 bases between. CDR1 DFQATT and CDR2 SNEGSKA come from the germline V gene (reference sequence). The chain's CDR3 is CSARQGYEQYF. CDR3 in DNA: TGCAGTGCTAGACAGGGCTACGAGCAGTACTTC.

The count of this clone is one. This chain links TRBV27 with TRBJ1-1; a possible D gene is TRBD1 (6 bases). CDR3 length: 15 residues. Trimming took off 5 bases at V and 4 bases at J, with 17 bases between the two ends. In germline, CDR1 is MNHEY, CDR2 SMNVEV (reference sequence). CDR3 DNA sequence: TGTGCCAGCAGTGCCGGGACACGGGGGGGCACTGAAGCTTTCTTT. Its translation: CASSAGTRGGTEAFF.